The T cell receptor beta chain described here comes from a study of T cells in women clearing cervical HPV infection. Concerning this clone itself: The observed sequence ends 3 residues before the CDR3 terminus, with the missing tail filled in from the germline J gene.

Unmatched junction bases numbered 5, after V lost 3 bases and J lost 6 bases. The CDR3 has 15 residues. Germline V gene lookup returns CDR1 MRHNA and CDR2 SNTAGT. Assay used: immunoSEQ multiplex PCR; TCRdb lists only in-frame clones, some missing. Its table lists some 30,000 clones. Dot-blot hybridization genotyped cervical HPV amplified with MY09/MY11 PCR. Sequencing was done on a sample of blood buffy coat. This chain joins TRBV6-4 and TRBJ2-3, with 11 bases fitting TRBD2. The clonotype was recovered from a woman aged 18 to 75 with a cervical HPV16 infection that either progressed to CIN3+ or cleared (not recorded which). Incomplete CDR3 DNA: TGTGCCAGCAGTGAACTAGCGGGAGATAGGGATACG. Its translation: CASSELAGDRDT. The full CDR3 sequence reads CASSELAGDRDTQYF.